Listed below are T cell receptor beta chains from one sample, sequenced in a study of PD-1 and CTLA-4 blockade in melanoma. Only in-frame clones appear in the TCRdb table, and some are missing; sequencing was by immunoSEQ multiplex PCR. Here the sample spans almost 30,000 clones, roughly 89% being singletons. This sample comprised CD8+ T cells from peripheral blood, obtained before anti-PD-1 treatment. The source of these receptors is a human donor with melanoma. Each CDR3 is given with its conserved first and last residue. The D gene is left open where the match is weak. Clone size is given for some rows only: seen once, a few or many times, or a class if the clone is expanded.

v_call	j_call	d_call	clone_size	cdr3_aa	cdr3_nt
TRBV3-1/TRBV3-2	TRBJ2-5	NA	NA	CASSQERISSGNQETQYF	TGTGCCAGCAGCCAAGAGCGGATCAGTTCAGGGAACCAAGAGACCCAGTACTTC
TRBV25-1	TRBJ1-2	NA	NA	CASSQRGGHASGYTF	TGTGCCAGCAGTCAGAGGGGGGGGCATGCGAGCGGCTACACCTTC
TRBV11-1	TRBJ1-1	TRBD1	NA	CASSSDRASSTEAFF	TGTGCCAGCAGCTCTGACAGGGCCTCAAGCACTGAAGCTTTCTTT
TRBV4-2	TRBJ2-7	TRBD2	NA	CASSQEQRGASYEQYF	TGTGCCAGCAGCCAAGAACAGCGGGGGGCCTCCTACGAGCAGTACTTC
TRBV10-2	TRBJ2-7	TRBD1	NA	CASSEATGEYYEQYF	TGCGCCAGCAGTGAGGCGACAGGGGAATACTACGAGCAGTACTTC
TRBV28	TRBJ2-2	NA	NA	CASSFRPNTGELFF	TGTGCCAGCAGTTTCAGGCCGAACACCGGGGAGCTGTTTTTT
TRBV2	TRBJ1-2	NA	NA	CASIPPGQPGYTF	TGTGCCAGCATCCCTCCTGGACAGCCGGGCTACACCTTC
TRBV4-1	TRBJ1-1	NA	NA	CASSQGSNTEAFF	TGCGCCAGCAGCCAGGGGAGTAACACTGAAGCTTTCTTT
TRBV5-6	TRBJ1-4	TRBD1	NA	CASSLGTGAGEKLFF	TGTGCCAGCAGCTTGGGGACAGGGGCGGGGGAAAAACTGTTTTTT
TRBV28	TRBJ1-2	NA	NA	CASSPSFDYGYTF	TGTGCCAGCAGCCCCTCATTTGACTATGGCTACACCTTC
TRBV10-3	TRBJ2-7	NA	NA	CAISVGTGRAYEQYF	TGTGCCATCAGTGTCGGGACCGGTAGAGCCTACGAGCAGTACTTC
TRBV4-1	TRBJ2-2	TRBD2	once	CASSQDPLGGGLTGELFF	TGCGCCAGCAGCCAAGACCCCCTGGGGGGAGGGCTGACCGGGGAGCTGTTTTTT
TRBV19	TRBJ1-1	TRBD1	once	CASTTGVGGAFF	TGTGCCAGTACGACAGGGGTTGGGGGAGCTTTCTTT
TRBV4-2	TRBJ1-5	NA	NA	CASSQEWVVQPQHF	TGTGCCAGCAGCCAAGAATGGGTAGTTCAGCCCCAGCATTTT
TRBV5-1	TRBJ2-7	NA	NA	CASSMDSPYEQYF	TGCGCCAGCAGCATGGACAGTCCCTACGAGCAGTACTTC